This T cell receptor beta chain was retrieved from a study of blood T cell repertoires in COVID-19. Study-level information: Acute and convalescent COVID-19 specimens originated in the United States, Italy and Spain. Nucleic acid was either cDNA or gDNA, and it came from T cells, B-cell-depleted T cells, or PBMCs.

The CDR3 has 11 residues. Trimming left V 6 bases short and J 8 bases short, with 7 bases between. In the authors' methods: Estimation of nucleated cell counts was performed using reference gene primer amplification. TCRdb's table, derived via immunoSEQ multiplex PCR, lists solely in-frame clones and lacks some. V and J calls and clone size are those listed in that table; D and trimming were worked out from the DNA. The sample has about 110,000 clones, 75% to 90% seen once. The chain employs TRBV12-3 or TRBV12-4 and TRBJ2-2; D remains ambiguous. This sequence originates from a woman in her fifties or sixties with acute or convalescent COVID-19. The material sequenced was peripheral blood. For the CDR3, the DNA is TGTGCCAGCAGCCCCGTTGGGGAGCTGTTTTTT. This sequence encodes CASSPVGELFF.